The 5 T cell receptor beta chains presented below share a single source sample, sequenced in a study of shared clonotypes between healthy human individuals. Generated by immunoSEQ multiplex PCR, the TCRdb table keeps only in-frame clones and is missing some. The sample has about 2 million clones, 85% to 95% seen once. Sequencing was performed on naive CD4+ T cells sorted from blood. Indicated subset: CD45RA+ positively selected. These receptors originate from a man in his late teens or twenties in good health.

The V gene is TRBV7-8, the J gene TRBJ2-3; tentative D call: TRBD2 (6 bases). Trimming cost V 8 bases and J 1 base, with 10 bases left between them. The CDR3 sequence is 13 residues long. CDR1 and CDR2 from the germline V gene are SGHVS and FQNEAQ. CDR3 protein: CASLWRGTDTQYF. As DNA, the CDR3 is TGTGCCAGCTTGTGGAGGGGCACAGATACGCAGTATTTT.

With regard to this clone: One end of the junction varies from germline; a read error may be responsible. The chain recombines TRBV7-7 with TRBJ2-7; 14 nucleotides align to TRBD2. This CDR3 is built from 16 residues. Germline-derived CDR1 and CDR2 are SSHAT and FNYEAQ (reference sequence). The CDR3 DNA sequence: TGTGCTAGCAGCTTAGTTGGGACTAGCGGGAGTTACGAGCAGTACTTC. Translated, it gives CASSLVGTSGSYEQYF.

This rearrangement joins TRBV10-3 to TRBJ1-1; perhaps TRBD1 as D (6 bases). Trimming removed 10 bases at V and 1 base at J, with 19 bases between. CDR3 length: 15 amino acids. Germline assignment: CDR1 ENHRY and CDR2 SYGVKD. The CDR3 DNA follows: TGTGCCACCCAAGGGGGGGTTGGTGGGAACACTGAAGCTTTCTTT. As protein: CATQGGVGGNTEAFF.

The chain carries TRBV12-5 and TRBJ2-7, with D perhaps matching TRBD1 (6 bases). The length of the CDR3 is 15 residues. Germline lookup yields CDR1 LGHNT and CDR2 FRNRAP. Trimming stripped 1 base from V and 3 bases from J, with 13 bases between. CDR3 in amino acids: CASGLEDRADYEQYF. CDR3 sequence (DNA): TGTGCTAGTGGTTTGGAGGACAGAGCGGACTACGAGCAGTACTTC.

This chain links TRBV5-1 with TRBJ2-5; D perhaps matches TRBD1 (6 bases). The CDR3 totals 14 residues. Per the germline V gene, CDR1 is SGHRS and CDR2 is YFSETQ. Trimming took 4 bases from V and 1 from J, leaving 11 bases between them. The CDR3 loop is CASSALDSQETQYF. CDR3 bases: TGCGCCAGCAGCGCCTTGGACAGCCAAGAGACCCAGTACTTC.